This is a list of T cell receptor beta chains from one sample in a study of technical replicates of blood from a handful of donors. Here immunoSEQ multiplex PCR was the method, and the copy in TCRdb shows in-frame clones only, minus some. This table holds about 95,000 clones, 95% found once. The specimen sequenced was T cells isolated from PBMCs. The receptors were gathered from a human donor in good health. The CDR3 runs from the conserved cysteine through the conserved F or W. D genes are given only for firm matches.

>TRBJ1-5|TRBV19|-
CASSEDSRDNQPQHF
>TRBJ1-2|TRBV6-1|-
CASSEGYGAGYTF
>TRBJ1-1|TRBV18|-
CASSPGTGSNTEAFF
>TRBJ1-1|TRBV7-9|-
CAISSIQGRNTEAFF
>TRBJ2-7|TRBV6-5|TRBD2
CASSYLADSYEQYF
>TRBJ2-2|TRBV28|TRBD1
CATLGRQGASWTGELFF
>TRBJ1-2|TRBV19|-
CASSIANRERGYTF
>TRBJ1-2|TRBV6-5|TRBD1
CASTGGYGYTF
>TRBJ2-5|TRBV5-6|-
CASSLAQGPRETQYF
>TRBJ2-3|TRBV19|TRBD1
CASSPTGGRTDTQYF
>TRBJ2-1|TRBV27|-
CASSLGLLVYEQFF
>TRBJ1-4|TRBV2|TRBD1
CASSEFAGGSEKLFF
>TRBJ1-5|TRBV19|TRBD1
CASRYRGEGNQPQHF
>TRBJ2-7|TRBV10-2|TRBD1
CASSAPGQGGEQYF
>TRBJ2-7|TRBV10-3|TRBD1
CAISDSGTGGTYEQYF
>TRBJ1-3|TRBV4-2|TRBD1
CASSLAGTVSGNTIYF
>TRBJ2-7|TRBV9|TRBD2
CASSPGTSGRLQYF
>TRBJ1-5|TRBV7-2|-
CASSLATPWINQPQHF
>TRBJ2-3|TRBV9|TRBD2
CASSSGLAGSTDTQYF
>TRBJ2-5|TRBV9|TRBD2
CASSGRDLAGGETQYF
>TRBJ2-7|TRBV19|-
CASSMSVPSYEQYF
>TRBJ2-7|TRBV28|TRBD1
CASSFDRASYEQYF
>TRBJ1-2|TRBV18|TRBD1
CASSPPSGQEDYGYTF
>TRBJ2-5|TRBV5-1|-
CASSLGTGTAGTQYF
>TRBJ1-3|TRBV4-2|TRBD1
CASSLGTGDSGNTIYF
>TRBJ2-3|TRBV18|-
CASSPPSTDTQYF
>TRBJ1-5|TRBV7-9|TRBD1
CASSQTGDRQPQHF
>TRBJ1-5|TRBV6-1|TRBD1
CASRWTGTQPQHF
>TRBJ2-1|TRBV10-3|TRBD1
CAISTGDNEQFF
>TRBJ2-6|TRBV28|TRBD2
CASSIAGGGSGANVLTF
>TRBJ1-4|TRBV4-1|-
CASSHYDLVDTSKNEKLFF
>TRBJ2-5|TRBV2|-
CASSDPEETQYF
>TRBJ2-7|TRBV11-3|-
CASSLDNMGVGYEQYF
>TRBJ2-1|TRBV6-1|TRBD1
CASRDLITTGDEQFF
>TRBJ2-2|TRBV6-1|TRBD1
CATVGTGYPGELFF
>TRBJ2-1|TRBV4-1|TRBD2
CASSQELAGGYNEQFF
>TRBJ2-3|TRBV6-1|TRBD2
CASSAAGGDTQYF
>TRBJ1-2|TRBV15|TRBD1
CATSRNPQGADGYTF
>TRBJ1-4|TRBV19|-
CASSDVGLVEKLFF
>TRBJ2-1|TRBV5-1|-
CASNLLDNEQFF
>TRBJ2-3|TRBV19|TRBD1
CASSSRQGIPSTDTQYF
>TRBJ1-1|TRBV30|TRBD1
CAWRETGAGTEAFF
>TRBJ1-5|TRBV10-3|-
CAISAGETSNQPQHF
>TRBJ2-4|TRBV7-2|-
CASSPGGLGKNIQYF
>TRBJ2-3|TRBV7-6|TRBD1
CASSLDGQVQYF
>TRBJ1-1|TRBV5-5|TRBD1
CASSLGQGANTEAFF
>TRBJ2-1|TRBV7-7|-
CASSLDGGNEQFF
>TRBJ2-2|TRBV5-4|TRBD2
CASSPTSGLTGELFF
>TRBJ1-4|TRBV7-2|-
CASSLTGGEKLFF
>TRBJ1-2|TRBV18|TRBD1
CASSEPGQGRNYGYTF
>TRBJ2-3|TRBV30|TRBD2
CAWRGLAGIKTRTDTQYF
>TRBJ2-6|TRBV5-6|-
CASSWPGHLHSGANVLTF
>TRBJ1-1|TRBV19|TRBD1
CAVKGQGQIWTEAFF
>TRBJ1-1|TRBV18|-
CASSPRTEEAFF
>TRBJ1-2|TRBV18|-
CASSPGGLPFLEGF